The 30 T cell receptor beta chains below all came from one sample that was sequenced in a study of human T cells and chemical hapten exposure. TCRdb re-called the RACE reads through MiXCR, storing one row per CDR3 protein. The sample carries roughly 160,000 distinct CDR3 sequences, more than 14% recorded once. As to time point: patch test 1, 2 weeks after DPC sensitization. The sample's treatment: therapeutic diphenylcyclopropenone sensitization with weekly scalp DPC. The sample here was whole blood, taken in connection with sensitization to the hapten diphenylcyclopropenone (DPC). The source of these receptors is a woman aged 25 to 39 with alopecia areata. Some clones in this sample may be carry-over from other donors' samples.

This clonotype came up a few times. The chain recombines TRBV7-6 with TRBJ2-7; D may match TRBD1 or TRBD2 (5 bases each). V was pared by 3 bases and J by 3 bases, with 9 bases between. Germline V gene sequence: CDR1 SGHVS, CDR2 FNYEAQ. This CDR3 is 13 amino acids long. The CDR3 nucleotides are TGTGCCAGCAGCTTTGGGACCGACTACGAGCAGTACTTC. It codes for CASSFGTDYEQYF.

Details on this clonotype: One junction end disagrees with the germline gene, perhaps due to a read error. This chain's CDR3 is CASSNYVNSGNSIYF. The CDR3 bases are TGTGCCAGCAGCAATTACGTCAACTCTGGAAACTCCATATATTTT. The chain combines TRBV12-3 or TRBV12-4 with TRBJ1-3; no clear D gene. The CDR3 consists of 15 residues.

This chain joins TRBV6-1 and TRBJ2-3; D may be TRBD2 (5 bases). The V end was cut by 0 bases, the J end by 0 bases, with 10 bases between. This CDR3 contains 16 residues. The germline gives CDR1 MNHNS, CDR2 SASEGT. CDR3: CASSEALATSTDTQYF. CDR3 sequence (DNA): TGTGCCAGCAGTGAAGCATTAGCGACTAGCACAGATACGCAGTATTTT.

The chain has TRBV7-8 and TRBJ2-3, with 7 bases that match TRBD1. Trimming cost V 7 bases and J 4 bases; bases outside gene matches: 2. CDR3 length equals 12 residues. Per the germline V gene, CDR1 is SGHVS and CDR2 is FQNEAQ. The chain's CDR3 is CASTQGADTQYF. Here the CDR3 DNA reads TGTGCCAGCACCCAGGGGGCAGATACGCAGTATTTT.

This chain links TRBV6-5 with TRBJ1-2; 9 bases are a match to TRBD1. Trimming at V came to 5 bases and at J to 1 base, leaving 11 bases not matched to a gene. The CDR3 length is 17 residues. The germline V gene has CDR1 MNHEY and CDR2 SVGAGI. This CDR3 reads CASSRGIGQGNNYGYTF. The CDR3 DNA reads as TGTGCCAGCAGTCGAGGGATCGGACAGGGGAATAACTATGGCTACACCTTC.

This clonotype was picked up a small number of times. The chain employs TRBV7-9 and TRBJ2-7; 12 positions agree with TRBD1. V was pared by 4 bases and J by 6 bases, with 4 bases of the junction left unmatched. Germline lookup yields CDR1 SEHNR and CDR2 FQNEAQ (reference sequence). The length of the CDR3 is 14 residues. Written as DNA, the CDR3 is TGTGCCAGCAGCTCCGGGACAGGGGGCTCCGAGCAGTACTTC. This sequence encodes CASSSGTGGSEQYF.

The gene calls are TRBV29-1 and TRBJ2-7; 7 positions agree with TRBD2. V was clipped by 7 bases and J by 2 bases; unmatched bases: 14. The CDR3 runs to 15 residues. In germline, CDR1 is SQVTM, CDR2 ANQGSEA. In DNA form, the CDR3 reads TGCAGCGCGGGTCCCGGGGAGGGTAGTCCCTACGAGCAGTACTTC. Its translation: CSAGPGEGSPYEQYF.

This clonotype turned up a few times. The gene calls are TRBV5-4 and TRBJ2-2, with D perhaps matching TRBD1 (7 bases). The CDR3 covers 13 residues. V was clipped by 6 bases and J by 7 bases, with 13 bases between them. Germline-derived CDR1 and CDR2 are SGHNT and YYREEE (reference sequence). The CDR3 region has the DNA TGTGCCAGCACCAGACAGGGAGGCGGGGAGCTGTTTTTT. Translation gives CASTRQGGGELFF. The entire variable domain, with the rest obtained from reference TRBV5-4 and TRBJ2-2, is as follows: ETGVTQSPTHLIKTRGQQVTLRCSSQSGHNTVSWYQQALGQGPQFIFQYYREEENGRGNFPPRFSGLQFPNYSSELNVNALELDDSALYLCASTRQGGGELFFGEGSRLTVL.

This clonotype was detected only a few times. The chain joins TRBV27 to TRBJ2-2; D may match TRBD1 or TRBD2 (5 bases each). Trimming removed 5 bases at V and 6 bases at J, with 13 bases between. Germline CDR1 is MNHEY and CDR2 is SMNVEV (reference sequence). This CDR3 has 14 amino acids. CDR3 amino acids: CASSARDPPGELFF. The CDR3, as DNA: TGTGCCAGCAGTGCCAGGGACCCCCCCGGGGAGCTGTTTTTT.

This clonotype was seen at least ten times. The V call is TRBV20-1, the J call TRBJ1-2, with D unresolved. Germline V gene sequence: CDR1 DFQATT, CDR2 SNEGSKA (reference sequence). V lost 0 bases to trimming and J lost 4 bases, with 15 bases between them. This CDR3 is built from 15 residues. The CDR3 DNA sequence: TGCAGTGCTAGAGATCTTAGACACCTCGTCTATGGCTACACCTTC. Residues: CSARDLRHLVYGYTF.

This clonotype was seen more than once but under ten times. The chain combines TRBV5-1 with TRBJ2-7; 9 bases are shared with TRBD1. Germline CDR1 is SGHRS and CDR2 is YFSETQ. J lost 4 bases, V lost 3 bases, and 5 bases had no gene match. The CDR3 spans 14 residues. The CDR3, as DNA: TGCGCCAGCAGCTCGACAGGGGGTCCGTACGAGCAGTACTTC. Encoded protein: CASSSTGGPYEQYF.

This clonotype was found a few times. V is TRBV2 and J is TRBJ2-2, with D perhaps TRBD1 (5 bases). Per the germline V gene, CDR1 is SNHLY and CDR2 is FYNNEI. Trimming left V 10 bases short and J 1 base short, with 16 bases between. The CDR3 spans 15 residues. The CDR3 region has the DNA TGTGCCACAGGGCTTGAGAGGAGGAACACCGGGGAGCTGTTTTTT. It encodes CATGLERRNTGELFF. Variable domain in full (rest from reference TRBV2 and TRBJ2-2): EPEVTQTPSHQVTQMGQEVILRCVPISNHLYFYWYRQILGQKVEFLVSFYNNEISEKSEIFDDQFSVERPDGSNFTLKIRSTKLEDSAMYFCATGLERRNTGELFFGEGSRLTVL.

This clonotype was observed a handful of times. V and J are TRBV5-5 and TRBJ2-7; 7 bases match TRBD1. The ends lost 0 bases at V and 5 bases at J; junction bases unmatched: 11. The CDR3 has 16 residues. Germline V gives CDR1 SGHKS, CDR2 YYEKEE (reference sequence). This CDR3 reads CASSLGPVTGNHEQYF. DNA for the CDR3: TGTGCCAGCAGCTTGGGGCCCGTGACAGGGAACCACGAGCAGTACTTC.

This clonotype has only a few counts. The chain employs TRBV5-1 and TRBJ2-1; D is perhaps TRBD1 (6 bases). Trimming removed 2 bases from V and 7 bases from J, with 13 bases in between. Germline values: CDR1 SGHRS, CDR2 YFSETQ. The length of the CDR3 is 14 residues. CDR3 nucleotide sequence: TGCGCCAGCAGCTTTTACAGGGAAACTAATGAGCAGTTCTTC. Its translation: CASSFYRETNEQFF.

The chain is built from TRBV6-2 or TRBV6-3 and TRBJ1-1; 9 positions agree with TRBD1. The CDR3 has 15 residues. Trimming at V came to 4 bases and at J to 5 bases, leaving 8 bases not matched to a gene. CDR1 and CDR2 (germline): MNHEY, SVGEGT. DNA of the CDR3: TGTGCCAGCAGTTTACAGGGGGCTGAAGGTACTGAAGCTTTCTTT. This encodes CASSLQGAEGTEAFF.

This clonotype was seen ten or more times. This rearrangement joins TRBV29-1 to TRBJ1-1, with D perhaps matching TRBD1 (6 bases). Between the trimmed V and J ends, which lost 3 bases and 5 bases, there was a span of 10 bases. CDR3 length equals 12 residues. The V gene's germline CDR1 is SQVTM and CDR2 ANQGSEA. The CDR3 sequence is CSVDRGGTEAFF. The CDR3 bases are TGCAGCGTTGACAGGGGTGGGACTGAAGCTTTCTTT.

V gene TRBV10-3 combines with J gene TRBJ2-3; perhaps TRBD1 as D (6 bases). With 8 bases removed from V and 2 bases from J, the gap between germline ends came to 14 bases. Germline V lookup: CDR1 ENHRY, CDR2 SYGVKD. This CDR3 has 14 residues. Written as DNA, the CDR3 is TGTGCCATCGGGAACAGGGAGTCCACAGATACGCAGTATTTT. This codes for CAIGNRESTDTQYF.

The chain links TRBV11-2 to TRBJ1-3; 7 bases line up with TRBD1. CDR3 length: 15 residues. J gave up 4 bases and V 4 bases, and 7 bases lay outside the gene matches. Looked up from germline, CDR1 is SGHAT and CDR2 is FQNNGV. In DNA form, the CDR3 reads TGTGCCAGCAGCTACAATACAGGGGAAGGAAACACCATATATTTT. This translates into CASSYNTGEGNTIYF.

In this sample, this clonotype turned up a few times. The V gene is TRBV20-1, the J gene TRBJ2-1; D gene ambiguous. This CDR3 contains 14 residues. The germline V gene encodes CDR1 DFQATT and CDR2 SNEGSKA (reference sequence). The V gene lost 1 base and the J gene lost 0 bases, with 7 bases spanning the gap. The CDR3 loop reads CSARVTSSYNEQFF. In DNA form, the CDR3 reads TGCAGTGCTAGAGTCACGTCCTCCTACAATGAGCAGTTCTTC.

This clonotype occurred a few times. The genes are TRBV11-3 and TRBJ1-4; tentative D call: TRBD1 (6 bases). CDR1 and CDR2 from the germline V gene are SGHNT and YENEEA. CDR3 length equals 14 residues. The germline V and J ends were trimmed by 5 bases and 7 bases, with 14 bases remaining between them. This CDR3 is CASSPRTEGEKLFF. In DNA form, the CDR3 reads TGTGCCAGCAGCCCTCGGACAGAGGGTGAAAAACTGTTTTTT.

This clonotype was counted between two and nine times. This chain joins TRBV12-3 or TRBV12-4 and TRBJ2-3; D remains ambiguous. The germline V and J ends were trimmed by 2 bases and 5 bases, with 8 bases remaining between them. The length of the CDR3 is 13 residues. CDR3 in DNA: TGTGCCAGCAGTTTAAGTGGTAGAGATACGCAGTATTTT. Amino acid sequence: CASSLSGRDTQYF.

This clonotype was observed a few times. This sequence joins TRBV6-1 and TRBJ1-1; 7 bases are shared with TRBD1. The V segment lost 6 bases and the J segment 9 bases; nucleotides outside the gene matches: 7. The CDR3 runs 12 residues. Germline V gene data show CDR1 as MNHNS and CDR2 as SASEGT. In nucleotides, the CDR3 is TGTGCCAGCAGCTTGACAGGGAGTCAAGCTTTCTTT. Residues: CASSLTGSQAFF.

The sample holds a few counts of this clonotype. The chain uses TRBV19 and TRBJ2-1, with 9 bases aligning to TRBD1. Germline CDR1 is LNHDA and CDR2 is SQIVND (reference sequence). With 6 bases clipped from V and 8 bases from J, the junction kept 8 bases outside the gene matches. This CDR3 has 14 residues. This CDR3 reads CASRAGQGWDEQFF. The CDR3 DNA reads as TGTGCCAGTAGGGCGGGACAGGGCTGGGATGAGCAGTTCTTC.

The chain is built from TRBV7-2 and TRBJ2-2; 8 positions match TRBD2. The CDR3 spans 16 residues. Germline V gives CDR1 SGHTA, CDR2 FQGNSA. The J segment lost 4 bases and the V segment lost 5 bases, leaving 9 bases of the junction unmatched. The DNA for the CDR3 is TGTGCCAGCAGCGGAGTGCGGGGGGCGGGCACCGGGGAGCTGTTTTTT. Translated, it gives CASSGVRGAGTGELFF.

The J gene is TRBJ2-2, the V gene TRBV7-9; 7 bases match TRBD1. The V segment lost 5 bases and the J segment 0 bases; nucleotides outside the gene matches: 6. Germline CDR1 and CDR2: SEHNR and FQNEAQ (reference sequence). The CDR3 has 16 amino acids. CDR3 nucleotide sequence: TGTGCCAGCAGCCGAAATGACAGGGCGAACACCGGGGAGCTGTTTTTT. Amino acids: CASSRNDRANTGELFF. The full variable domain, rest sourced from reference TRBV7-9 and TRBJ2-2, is DTGVSQNPRHKITKRGQNVTFRCDPISEHNRLYWYRQTLGQGPEFLTYFQNEAQLEKSRLLSDRFSAERPKGSFSTLEIQRTEQGDSAMYLCASSRNDRANTGELFFGEGSRLTVL.

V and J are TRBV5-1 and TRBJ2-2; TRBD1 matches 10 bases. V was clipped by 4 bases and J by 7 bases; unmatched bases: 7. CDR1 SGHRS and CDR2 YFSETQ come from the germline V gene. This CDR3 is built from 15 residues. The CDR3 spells CASSPTGGRGGELFF. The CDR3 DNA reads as TGCGCCAGCAGCCCGACAGGGGGCCGGGGCGGGGAGCTGTTTTTT.

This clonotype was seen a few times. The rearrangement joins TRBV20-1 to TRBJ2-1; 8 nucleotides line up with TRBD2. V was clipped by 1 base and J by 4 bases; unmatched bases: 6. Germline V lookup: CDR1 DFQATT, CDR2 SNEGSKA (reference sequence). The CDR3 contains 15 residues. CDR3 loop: CSARGPSGQYNEQFF. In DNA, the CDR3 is TGCAGTGCTAGAGGTCCTAGCGGGCAGTACAATGAGCAGTTCTTC.

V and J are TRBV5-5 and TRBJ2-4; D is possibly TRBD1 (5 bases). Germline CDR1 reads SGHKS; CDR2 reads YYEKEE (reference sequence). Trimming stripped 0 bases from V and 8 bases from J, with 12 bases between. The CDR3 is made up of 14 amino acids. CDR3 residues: CASSLAPGNDIQYF. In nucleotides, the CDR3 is TGTGCCAGCAGCTTGGCCCCAGGGAATGACATTCAGTACTTC.

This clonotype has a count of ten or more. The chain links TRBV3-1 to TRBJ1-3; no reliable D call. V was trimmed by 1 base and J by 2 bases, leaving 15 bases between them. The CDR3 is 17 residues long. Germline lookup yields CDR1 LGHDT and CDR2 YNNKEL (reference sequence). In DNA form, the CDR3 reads TGTGCCAGCAGCCAAGGGCCTACACCAGCCCCTGGAAACACCATATATTTT. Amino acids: CASSQGPTPAPGNTIYF.

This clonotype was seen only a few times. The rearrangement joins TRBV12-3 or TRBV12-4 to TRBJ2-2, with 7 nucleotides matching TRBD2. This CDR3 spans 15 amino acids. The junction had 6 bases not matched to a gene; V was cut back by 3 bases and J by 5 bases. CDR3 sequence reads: CASSLWEGRTGELFF. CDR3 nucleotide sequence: TGTGCCAGCAGTTTGTGGGAGGGGCGTACCGGGGAGCTGTTTTTT.